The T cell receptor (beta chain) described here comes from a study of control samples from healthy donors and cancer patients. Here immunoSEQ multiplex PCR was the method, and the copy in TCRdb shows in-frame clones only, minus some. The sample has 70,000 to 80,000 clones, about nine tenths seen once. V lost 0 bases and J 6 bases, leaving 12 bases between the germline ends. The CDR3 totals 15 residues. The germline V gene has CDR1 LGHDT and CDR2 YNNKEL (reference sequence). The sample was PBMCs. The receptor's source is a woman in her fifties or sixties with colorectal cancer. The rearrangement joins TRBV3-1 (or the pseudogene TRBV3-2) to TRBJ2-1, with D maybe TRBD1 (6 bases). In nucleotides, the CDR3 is TGTGCCAGCAGCCAAGATTACAGGGCTAGCAATGAGCAGTTCTTC. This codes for CASSQDYRASNEQFF.